This T cell receptor beta chain was sequenced during a study of T cell changes during pregnancy in multiple sclerosis. The repertoire was sequenced with immunoSEQ multiplex PCR; TCRdb's copy has only in-frame clones and lacks some. The table has about 32,000 clones, about nine tenths seen once; the top ten hold around 3.9%. The source was CD8+ T cells from peripheral blood mononuclear cells, collected in the second trimester of pregnancy. This receptor was identified in a female donor in good health, enrolled as a control in a pregnancy study.

In DNA form, the CDR3 reads TGTGCCAGTAGTATCACCGGGACAGTACTTTATGAGCAGTACTTC. This sequence encodes CASSITGTVLYEQYF. The chain employs TRBV19 and TRBJ2-7, with 7 bases identical to TRBD1. CDR3 length: 15 residues. Looked up from germline, CDR1 is LNHDA and CDR2 is SQIVND (reference sequence). V lost 3 bases, J lost 7 bases, and 12 bases stayed unmatched.